This is a list of T cell receptor beta chains from one sample in a study of blood T cell repertoires in COVID-19. The method was immunoSEQ multiplex PCR; TCRdb's version includes in-frame clones alone and lacks a portion of them. The data show 85,000 to 100,000 clones, roughly 90% seen once. Sequenced sample: peripheral blood. All receptors come from a man between 60 and 70 years old with acute or convalescent COVID-19. Both conserved end residues are part of each CDR3. The order of the fields is V gene, clone size, D gene, J gene, CDR3 protein, CDR3 DNA. D genes are given only for firm matches. The size of a clone is reported for some rows only, either as once, few or many, or as a class for expanded clones.

>TRBV5-1|few|NA|TRBJ1-1
CASSLMSHGSTEAFF
TGCGCCAGCAGCTTGATGAGTCACGGGAGCACTGAAGCTTTCTTT
>TRBV5-1|once|TRBD2|TRBJ2-1
CASSLLAGSNNEQFF
TGCGCCAGCAGCTTACTAGCGGGGTCCAACAATGAGCAGTTCTTC
>TRBV6-5|NA|NA|TRBJ1-1
CASSSVYNTEAFF
TGTGCCAGCAGTTCAGTTTACAACACTGAAGCTTTCTTT
>TRBV9|NA|NA|TRBJ2-1
CASSVYDKGEVQFF
TGTGCCAGCAGCGTATATGATAAGGGAGAGGTGCAGTTCTTC
>TRBV10-3|NA|TRBD1|TRBJ1-5
CATIQGAGQPQHF
TGTGCCACCATACAGGGGGCTGGACAGCCCCAGCATTTT
>TRBV10-3|NA|TRBD2|TRBJ2-5
CAIKNSGGGQETQYF
TGTGCCATCAAGAACTCTGGCGGGGGTCAAGAGACCCAGTACTTC
>TRBV30|NA|NA|TRBJ1-3
CAWKGTIGNTIYF
TGTGCCTGGAAAGGGACAATCGGAAACACCATATATTTT
>TRBV4-1|once|NA|TRBJ1-3
CASSYRVSGNTIYF
TGCGCCAGCAGCTACAGGGTTTCTGGAAACACCATATATTTT
>TRBV19|once|TRBD1|TRBJ1-1
CASSIEGQGRGRTEAFF
TGTGCCAGTAGTATTGAGGGACAGGGGCGGGGTAGGACTGAAGCTTTCTTT
>TRBV28|NA|TRBD1|TRBJ2-5
CASSLDRVRETQYF
TGTGCCAGCAGTTTAGACAGGGTGAGGGAGACCCAGTACTTC
>TRBV7-2|NA|NA|TRBJ2-7
CASSRPDGGYEQYF
TGTGCCAGCAGTCGTCCCGACGGAGGTTACGAGCAGTACTTC
>TRBV11-3|NA|TRBD2|TRBJ2-6
CASSPTGGSGANVLTF
TGTGCCAGCAGCCCGACGGGGGGATCGGGGGCCAACGTCCTGACTTTC
>TRBV7-9|NA|TRBD1|TRBJ1-2
CASSPTGGDGYTF
TGTGCCAGCAGCCCCACAGGGGGGGATGGCTACACCTTC
>TRBV5-1|NA|TRBD2|TRBJ2-1
CASSIGTSAAEQFF
TGCGCCAGCAGCATCGGCACTAGCGCGGCTGAGCAGTTCTTC
>TRBV7-2|NA|NA|TRBJ2-7
CASSLAPLGADTEQYF
TGTGCCAGCAGCTTAGCCCCATTGGGGGCAGACACGGAGCAGTACTTC
>TRBV6-1|NA|TRBD2|TRBJ2-1
CASSELGTSGGPYNEQFF
TGTGCCAGCAGTGAACTTGGGACTAGCGGAGGACCCTACAATGAGCAGTTCTTC
>TRBV19|NA|TRBD1|TRBJ1-6
CASSITGGISPLHF
TGTGCCAGTAGCATAACAGGGGGCATTTCACCCCTCCACTTT
>TRBV27|NA|NA|TRBJ2-3
CASRLQGVRLTDTQYF
TGTGCCAGCAGGCTTCAGGGTGTTCGGCTCACAGATACGCAGTATTTT
>TRBV19|NA|TRBD2|TRBJ2-1
CASSIISSGGQYNEQFF
TGTGCCAGTAGTATAATTTCCAGCGGGGGTCAATACAATGAGCAGTTCTTC
>TRBV14|NA|TRBD1|TRBJ2-7
CASSQLGTGGGEQYF
TGTGCCAGCAGCCAGTTGGGGACAGGGGGCGGCGAGCAGTACTTC